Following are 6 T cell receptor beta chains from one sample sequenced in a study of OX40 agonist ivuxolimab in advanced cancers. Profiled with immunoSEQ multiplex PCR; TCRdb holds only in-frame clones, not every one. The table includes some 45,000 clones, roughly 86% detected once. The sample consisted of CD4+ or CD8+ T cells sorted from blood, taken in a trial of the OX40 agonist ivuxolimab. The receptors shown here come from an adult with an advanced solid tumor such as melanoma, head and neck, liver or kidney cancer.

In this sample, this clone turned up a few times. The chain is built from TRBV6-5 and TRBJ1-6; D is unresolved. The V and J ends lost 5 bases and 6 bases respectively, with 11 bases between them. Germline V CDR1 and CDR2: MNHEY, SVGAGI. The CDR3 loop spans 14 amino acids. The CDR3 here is CASSLSDSNSPLHF. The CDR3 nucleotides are TGTGCCAGCAGTCTAAGCGATAGTAATTCACCCCTCCACTTT.

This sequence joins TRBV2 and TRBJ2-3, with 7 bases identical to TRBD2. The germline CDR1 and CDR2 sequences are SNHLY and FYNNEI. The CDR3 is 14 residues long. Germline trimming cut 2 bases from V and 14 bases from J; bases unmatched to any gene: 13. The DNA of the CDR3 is TGTGCCAGCAGTGAAAACCAGGCGGGGGAGTGGCCGTATTTT. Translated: CASSENQAGEWPYF.

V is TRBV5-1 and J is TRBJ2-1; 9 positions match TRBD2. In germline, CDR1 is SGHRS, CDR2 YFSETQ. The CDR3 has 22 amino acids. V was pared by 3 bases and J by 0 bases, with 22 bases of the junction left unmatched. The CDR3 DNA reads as TGCGCCAGCAGCTCAGGCATAACACCTAGCGGGGACTTTAGGAGCTCCTACAATGAGCAGTTCTTC. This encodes CASSSGITPSGDFRSSYNEQFF.

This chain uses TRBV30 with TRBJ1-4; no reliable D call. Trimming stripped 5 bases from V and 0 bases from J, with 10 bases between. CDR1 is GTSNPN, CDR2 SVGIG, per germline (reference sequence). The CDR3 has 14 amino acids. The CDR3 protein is CAWGRPPTNEKLFF. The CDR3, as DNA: TGTGCCTGGGGCCGGCCACCAACTAATGAAAAACTGTTTTTT.

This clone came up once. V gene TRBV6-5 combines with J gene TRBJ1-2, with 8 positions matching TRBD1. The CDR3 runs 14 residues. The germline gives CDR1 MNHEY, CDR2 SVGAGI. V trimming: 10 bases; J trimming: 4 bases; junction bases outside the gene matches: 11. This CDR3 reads CATRTGKLFYGYTF. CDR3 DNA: TGTGCCACCCGGACAGGGAAGCTTTTCTATGGCTACACCTTC.

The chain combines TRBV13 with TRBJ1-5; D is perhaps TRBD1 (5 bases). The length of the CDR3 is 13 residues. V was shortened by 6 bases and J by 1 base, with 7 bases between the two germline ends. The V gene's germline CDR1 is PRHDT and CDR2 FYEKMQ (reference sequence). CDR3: CASSRDSNQPQHF. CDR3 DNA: TGTGCCAGCAGTCGGGACAGCAATCAGCCCCAGCATTTT.